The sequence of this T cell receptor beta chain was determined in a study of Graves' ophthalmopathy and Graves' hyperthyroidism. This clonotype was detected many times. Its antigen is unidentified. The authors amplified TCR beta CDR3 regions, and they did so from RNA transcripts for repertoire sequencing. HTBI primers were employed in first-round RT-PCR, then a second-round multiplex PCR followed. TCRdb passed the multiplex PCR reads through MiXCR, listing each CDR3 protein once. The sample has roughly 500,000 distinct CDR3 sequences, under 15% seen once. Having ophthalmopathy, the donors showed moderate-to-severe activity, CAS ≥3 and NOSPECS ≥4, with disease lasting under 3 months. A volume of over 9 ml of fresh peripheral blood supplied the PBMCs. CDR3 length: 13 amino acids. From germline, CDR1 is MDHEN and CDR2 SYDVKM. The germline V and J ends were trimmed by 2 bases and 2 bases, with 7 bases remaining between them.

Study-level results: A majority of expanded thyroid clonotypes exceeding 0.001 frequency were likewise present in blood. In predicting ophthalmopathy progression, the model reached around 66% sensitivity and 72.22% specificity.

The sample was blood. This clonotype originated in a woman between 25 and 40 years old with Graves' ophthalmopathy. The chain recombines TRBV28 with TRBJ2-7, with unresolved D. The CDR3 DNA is TGTGCCAGCAGTTTACCTCGGACCTACGAGCAGTACTTC. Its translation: CASSLPRTYEQYF.